This T cell receptor beta chain was identified during a study of blood T cell repertoires in COVID-19. Study-wide background: Whether acute or convalescent, the COVID-19 samples came from the United States, Italy and Spain. PBMCs, B-cell-depleted T cells, or T cells were the source of the cDNA or gDNA that made up the material.

The germline CDR1 and CDR2 sequences are KGHDR and SFDVKD. CDR3 length: 15 residues. V lost 4 bases, J lost 6 bases, and 7 bases stayed unmatched. Only one count was recorded for this clone. In the original workflow: It was from reference gene primer amplification that nucleated cell counts were estimated. Method: immunoSEQ multiplex PCR; TCRdb's copy keeps in-frame clones and lacks some. V, J and clone size are taken as reported in that table, and D and trimming were inferred from the DNA itself. The sample shows 110,000 or so clones, roughly 80% of them seen only once. The rearrangement joins TRBV24-1 to TRBJ2-3, with 9 bases matching TRBD2. This receptor was taken from a woman older than 75 with acute or convalescent COVID-19. Sequenced sample: peripheral blood. This chain's CDR3 is CATSELAGTGDTQYF. As DNA, the CDR3 is TGTGCCACCAGTGAGCTAGCGGGAACGGGGGATACGCAGTATTTT.